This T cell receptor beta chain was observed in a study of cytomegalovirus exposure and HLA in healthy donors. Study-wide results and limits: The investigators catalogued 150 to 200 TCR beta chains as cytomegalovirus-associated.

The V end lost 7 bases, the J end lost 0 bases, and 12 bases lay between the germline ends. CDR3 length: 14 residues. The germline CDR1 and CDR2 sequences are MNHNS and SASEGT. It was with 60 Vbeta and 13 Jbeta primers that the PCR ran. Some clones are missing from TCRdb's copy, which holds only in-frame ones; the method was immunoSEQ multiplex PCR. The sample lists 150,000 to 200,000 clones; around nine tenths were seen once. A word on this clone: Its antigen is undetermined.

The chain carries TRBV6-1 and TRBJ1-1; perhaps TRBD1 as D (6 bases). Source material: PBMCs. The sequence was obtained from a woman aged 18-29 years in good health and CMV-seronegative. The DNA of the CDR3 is TGTGCCAGCACTCAGGGGATTATGAACACTGAAGCTTTCTTT. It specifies CASTQGIMNTEAFF.